This T cell receptor (beta chain) was sequenced in a study of cytomegalovirus exposure and HLA in healthy donors. Study results and limitations: Using a false discovery rate of 0.05, a later analysis showed that approximately 17,000 TCR beta sequences were associated with HLA alleles.

PCR used 60 Vbeta primers and 13 Jbeta primers. Assay: immunoSEQ multiplex PCR; the TCRdb copy retains only in-frame clones and omits some. Among about 160,000 clones listed, 78% were seen once. Comment on this clone: Its antigen remains unknown.

Germline CDR1 reads MNHNY; CDR2 reads SVGAGI (reference sequence). Trimming removed 7 bases from V and 11 bases from J; junction bases left unmatched: 5. This CDR3 spans 13 amino acids. This receptor was taken from a woman in her thirties or forties in good health and CMV-seropositive. The V and J genes are TRBV6-6 and TRBJ2-3, with TRBD2 matching over 14 bases. Sequencing input: PBMCs. The CDR3 here is CASTGLAGGQQYF. CDR3 DNA sequence: TGTGCCAGCACAGGACTAGCGGGGGGACAGCAGTATTTT.